A single sample is the source of the 29 T cell receptor beta chains below, sequenced in a study of blood T cell repertoires in COVID-19. The assay was immunoSEQ multiplex PCR, and TCRdb's table has in-frame clones only and misses some. The sample shows around 62,000 clones, roughly 90% of them seen only once. Sequenced sample: peripheral blood. These receptors came from a human donor in a cohort sampled during active COVID-19.

This chain links TRBV19 with TRBJ1-2, with 9 bases fitting TRBD1. The CDR3 contains 15 residues. The junction had 6 bases not matched to a gene; V was cut back by 4 bases and J by 3 bases. Germline V gives CDR1 LNHDA, CDR2 SQIVND (reference sequence). The DNA for the CDR3 is TGTGCCAGTAGTACTTCGACAGGGGGTTACTATGGCTACACCTTC. This sequence encodes CASSTSTGGYYGYTF.

This chain links TRBV15 with TRBJ2-7; TRBD2 matches at 8 bases. V trimming: 2 bases; J trimming: 6 bases; junction bases outside the gene matches: 9. The germline CDR1 and CDR2 sequences are LNHNV and YYDKDF (reference sequence). The CDR3 has 15 residues. The CDR3 bases are TGTGCCACCAGCAGATCTCCCGGGGGGGCCCGCGAGCAGTACTTC. It encodes CATSRSPGGAREQYF.

Of note for this clone: One end of the junction does not line up with germline, which may come from a read error. The CDR3 nucleotides are TGTGCTAGCAGCTTAGCCCCCGGTAACAATGAGCAGTTCTTC. Translating it yields CASSLAPGNNEQFF. This chain joins TRBV7-7 and TRBJ2-1, with D hard to call. The CDR3 is made up of 14 amino acids. The V gene's germline CDR1 is SSHAT and CDR2 FNYEAQ (reference sequence).

The chain combines TRBV5-1 with TRBJ1-6, with D possibly TRBD1 on 6 matching bases. Trimming left V 7 bases short and J 5 bases short, with 13 bases between. From germline, CDR1 is SGHRS and CDR2 YFSETQ. The CDR3 spans 14 residues. CDR3 protein: CASRLRQDNSPLHF. The DNA for the CDR3 is TGCGCCAGCCGGCTCCGACAGGATAATTCACCCCTCCACTTT.

This clone was found once. This CDR3 is CASSFNRGNTEAFF. CDR3 nucleotides: TGTGCCAGCAGCTTTAACAGGGGTAACACTGAAGCTTTCTTT. The chain has TRBV7-2 and TRBJ1-1; 7 nucleotides match TRBD1. Germline loops: CDR1 SGHTA, CDR2 FQGNSA. V shed 3 bases and J 2 bases; nucleotides not matched to a gene: 3. CDR3 length: 14 amino acids.

V and J are TRBV3-1 (or the pseudogene TRBV3-2) and TRBJ1-4; TRBD1 is a possible D gene (5 bases). The CDR3 has 19 amino acids. The V and J ends lost 0 bases and 0 bases respectively, with 17 bases between them. The V gene's germline CDR1 is LGHDT and CDR2 YNNKEL (reference sequence). CDR3 DNA sequence: TGTGCCAGCAGCCAAGACTTCAGGGAAATTACCGCAACTAATGAAAAACTGTTTTTT. It encodes CASSQDFREITATNEKLFF.

V gene TRBV27 combines with J gene TRBJ1-3, with 7 bases matching TRBD1. The length of the CDR3 is 18 residues. The J segment lost 4 bases and the V segment lost 5 bases, leaving 17 bases of the junction unmatched. Germline CDR1 and CDR2: MNHEY and SMNVEV (reference sequence). CDR3 loop: CASSARQGGTVLGNTIYF. The CDR3 nucleotides are TGTGCCAGCAGTGCACGACAGGGAGGTACGGTTCTCGGAAACACCATATATTTT.

CDR3 sequence reads: CASSYGLLYGYTF. The CDR3 coding sequence is TGTGCCAGCAGTTACGGACTGCTCTATGGCTACACCTTC. This chain connects TRBV28 to TRBJ1-2; D not resolved. The ends were cut back, 4 bases at V and 4 bases at J, with 10 bases in the middle. The CDR3 totals 13 residues. Germline-derived CDR1 and CDR2 are MDHEN and SYDVKM.

This clone came up once. The V gene is TRBV28, the J gene TRBJ2-1, with 10 bases matching TRBD1. The germline CDR1 and CDR2 sequences are MDHEN and SYDVKM. The CDR3 runs to 18 residues. The junction had 18 bases not matched to a gene; V was cut back by 6 bases and J by 7 bases. The CDR3 nucleotides are TGTGCCAGCAGCATAGATCTTACCGGGACAGGGGCCGAAAATGAGCAGTTCTTC. It codes for CASSIDLTGTGAENEQFF.

This sequence joins TRBV21-1 and TRBJ2-7; TRBD2 is the table's D call, not checked against the DNA. TRBV21-1 is given as a pseudogene. CDR3 length equals 14 residues. In nucleotides, the CDR3 is TGTGCCAGCAGCAAAGGTGGGGAGCCGGTCGAGCAGTACTTC. This encodes CASSKGGEPVEQYF.

This clone was observed a single time. This sequence joins TRBV25-1 and TRBJ1-2; unclear D gene. Between the trimmed V and J ends, which lost 2 bases and 6 bases, there was a span of 16 bases. The CDR3 runs to 15 residues. Germline CDR1 and CDR2: MGHDK and SYGVNS. CDR3 sequence (DNA): TGTGCCAGCAGTGAACCGTCGGAGGCCAAACATGGCTACACCTTC. Translation: CASSEPSEAKHGYTF.

The V and J genes are TRBV7-2 and TRBJ2-3; TRBD2 might be the D (5 bases). The CDR3 covers 15 residues. Germline V gene data show CDR1 as SGHTA and CDR2 as FQGNSA. The germline V and J ends were trimmed by 2 bases and 2 bases, with 11 bases remaining between them. CDR3 loop: CASSLMAGLTDTQYF. In DNA, the CDR3 is TGTGCCAGCAGCTTAATGGCGGGCCTCACAGATACGCAGTATTTT.

The chain joins TRBV5-1 to TRBJ1-3; 9 nucleotides align to TRBD1. J lost 5 bases, V lost 4 bases, and 4 bases had no gene match. This CDR3 region has 14 residues. The V gene's germline CDR1 is SGHRS and CDR2 YFSETQ. The CDR3 loop is CASSRDRARNTIYF. CDR3 nucleotides: TGCGCCAGCAGCCGGGACAGGGCGAGAAACACCATATATTTT. Drawing the rest from reference TRBV5-1 and TRBJ1-3, the complete variable domain is KAGVTQTPRYLIKTRGQQVTLSCSPISGHRSVSWYQQTPGQGLQFLFEYFSETQRNKGNFPGRFSGRQFSNSRSEMNVSTLELGDSALYLCASSRDRARNTIYFGEGSWLTVV.

This chain joins TRBV18 and TRBJ2-7, with D possibly matching TRBD1 (7 bases). Looked up from germline, CDR1 is KGHSH and CDR2 is LQKENI. V shed 4 bases and J shed 3 bases, with 13 bases lying between them. This CDR3 is built from 14 residues. CDR3 sequence reads: CASSRQGGDYEQYF. In nucleotides, the CDR3 is TGTGCCAGCTCACGACAGGGCGGGGACTACGAGCAGTACTTC.

The chain is built from TRBV28 and TRBJ2-7; D is uncertain. V dropped 2 bases and J dropped 1 base, with 9 bases sitting between them. This CDR3 contains 14 residues. Germline-derived CDR1 and CDR2 are MDHEN and SYDVKM. The CDR3 is CASSLEVRSYEQYF. The DNA for the CDR3 is TGTGCCAGCAGTTTAGAGGTACGTTCCTACGAGCAGTACTTC.

The chain joins TRBV28 to TRBJ1-3, with a possible D match to TRBD1 (6 bases). The CDR3 extends over 14 amino acids. Germline assignment: CDR1 MDHEN and CDR2 SYDVKM. Trimming removed 6 bases at V and 4 bases at J, with 13 bases between. For the CDR3, the DNA is TGTGCCAGCAGCCCCGGACAGACGGGAAACACCATATATTTT. This sequence encodes CASSPGQTGNTIYF.

The chain employs TRBV4-2 and TRBJ2-7, with 7 bases aligning to TRBD2. This CDR3 has 17 residues. Looked up from germline, CDR1 is LGHNA and CDR2 is YNFKEQ. V trimming: 0 bases; J trimming: 2 bases; junction bases outside the gene matches: 10. Written as DNA, the CDR3 is TGTGCCAGCAGCCAAGAGAGCGGGCTAGCGGTGCCCTACGAGCAGTACTTC. Protein product: CASSQESGLAVPYEQYF.

The rearrangement uses TRBV11-2 and TRBJ2-5; TRBD2 matches at 8 bases. The CDR3 has 15 residues. The germline gives CDR1 SGHAT, CDR2 FQNNGV. After removal of 4 bases from V and 1 base from J, the junction contained 5 bases not matched to a gene. Here the CDR3 DNA reads TGTGCCAGCAGCTCACGGGGGGGCCTCCAAGAGACCCAGTACTTC. Its translation: CASSSRGGLQETQYF.

The genes are TRBV9 and TRBJ2-3; 10 bases match TRBD2. The CDR3 has 15 amino acids. The V gene's germline CDR1 is SGDLS and CDR2 YYNGEE. With 4 bases clipped from V and 2 bases from J, the junction kept 4 bases outside the gene matches. The CDR3 region has the DNA TGTGCCAGCAGCTTCGGACTAGCGGTCACAGATACGCAGTATTTT. It encodes CASSFGLAVTDTQYF.

This chain joins TRBV21-1 and TRBJ1-4. TRBV21-1 constitutes a pseudogene. The CDR3 sequence is 13 residues long. In DNA form, the CDR3 reads TGTGCCAGCAGCAAAGGGAGGAGGGAAAAACTGTTTTTT. Amino acids: CASSKGRREKLFF.

This clone was counted a single time. This chain uses TRBV5-4 with TRBJ2-1; possibly TRBD1 for D (5 bases). The CDR3 loop spans 15 amino acids. Deletions cut 5 bases from V and 5 bases from J, with 17 bases between. Germline V gene data show CDR1 as SGHNT and CDR2 as YYREEE (reference sequence). In nucleotides, the CDR3 is TGTGCCAGCAGTTTTAGGGGAATTTTGGACAATGAGCAGTTCTTC. It codes for CASSFRGILDNEQFF.

The V gene is TRBV2, the J gene TRBJ2-1; a weak D match, TRBD1 (6 bases). The V end lost 7 bases, the J end lost 5 bases, and 18 bases lay between the germline ends. From germline, CDR1 is SNHLY and CDR2 FYNNEI. CDR3 size: 15 residues. In nucleotides, the CDR3 is TGTGCCAGCACCGAAGGCCAGGGGCCTCACAATGAGCAGTTCTTC. It encodes CASTEGQGPHNEQFF.

The chain combines TRBV2 with TRBJ2-6, with TRBD1 matching 8 bases. CDR3 length equals 17 residues. Germline CDR1 is SNHLY and CDR2 is FYNNEI. J lost 0 bases, V lost 9 bases, and 10 bases had no gene match. CDR3 DNA: TGTGCCAGGGGGTCGGACAGGGATTACTCTGGGGCCAACGTCCTGACTTTC. It specifies CARGSDRDYSGANVLTF.

A word on this clone: The sample holds other DNA sequences that translate to the same CDR3. The J gene is TRBJ2-7, the V gene TRBV4-1, with TRBD2 identical over 11 bases. After removal of 4 bases from V and 1 base from J, the junction contained 6 bases not matched to a gene. The CDR3 extends over 16 amino acids. Germline V gene lookup returns CDR1 MGHRA and CDR2 YSYEKL. CDR3 nucleotides: TGCGCCAGCAGCCGAGGGACTAGCGGCGGATCCTACGAGCAGTACTTC. It specifies CASSRGTSGGSYEQYF.

The genes are TRBV28 and TRBJ2-5, with TRBD1 identical over 11 bases. The CDR3 spans 15 residues. The germline V gene has CDR1 MDHEN and CDR2 SYDVKM. After removal of 5 bases from V and 4 bases from J, the junction contained 6 bases not matched to a gene. The CDR3 loop is CASSRLGTGGETQYF. CDR3 DNA: TGTGCCAGCAGTCGACTCGGGACAGGGGGAGAGACCCAGTACTTC.

The V call is TRBV13, the J call TRBJ1-1; 7 positions match TRBD1. Trimming cost V 5 bases and J 6 bases; bases outside gene matches: 6. Germline V gene data show CDR1 as PRHDT and CDR2 as FYEKMQ (reference sequence). This CDR3 has 13 residues. CDR3 sequence: CASSETGPAEAFF. CDR3 nucleotide sequence: TGTGCCAGCAGCGAGACAGGGCCGGCTGAAGCTTTCTTT.

The chain uses TRBV11-2 and TRBJ1-6; possible D gene TRBD1, 5 bases. The CDR3 covers 14 residues. Trimming took off 2 bases at V and 8 bases at J, with 10 bases between the two ends. The germline V gene has CDR1 SGHAT and CDR2 FQNNGV. The CDR3 nucleotides are TGTGCCAGCAGCTTACAGGGAGGCGATTCACCCCTCCACTTT. The encoded protein is CASSLQGGDSPLHF.

The genes are TRBV5-1 and TRBJ1-6; D unresolved. The CDR3 spans 17 residues. CDR1 SGHRS and CDR2 YFSETQ come from the germline V gene. Between the trimmed V and J ends, which lost 1 base and 0 bases, there was a span of 11 bases. CDR3 sequence: CASSLFGGSSYNSPLHF. The CDR3 coding sequence is TGCGCCAGCAGCTTGTTCGGCGGAAGCTCCTATAATTCACCCCTCCACTTT.

This clone showed up just once. The V and J genes are TRBV7-6 and TRBJ2-7, with 15 bases fitting TRBD2. Germline values: CDR1 SGHVS, CDR2 FNYEAQ. The CDR3 is 17 amino acids. V lost 6 bases, J lost 1 base, and 7 bases stayed unmatched. In DNA form, the CDR3 reads TGTGCCAGCAGTCTTGGACTAGCGGGGGGGGAGTCCTACGAGCAGTACTTC. Protein product: CASSLGLAGGESYEQYF.